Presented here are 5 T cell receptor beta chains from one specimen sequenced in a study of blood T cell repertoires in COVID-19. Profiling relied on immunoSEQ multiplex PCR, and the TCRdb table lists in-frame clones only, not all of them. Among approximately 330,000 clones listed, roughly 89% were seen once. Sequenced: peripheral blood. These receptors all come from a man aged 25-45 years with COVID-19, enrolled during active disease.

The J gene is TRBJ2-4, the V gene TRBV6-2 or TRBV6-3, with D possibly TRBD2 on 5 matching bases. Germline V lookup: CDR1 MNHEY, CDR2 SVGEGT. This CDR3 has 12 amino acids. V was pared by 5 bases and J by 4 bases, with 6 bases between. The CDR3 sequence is CASSGGKNIQYF. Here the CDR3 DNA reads TGTGCCAGCAGTGGAGGAAAAAACATTCAGTACTTC.

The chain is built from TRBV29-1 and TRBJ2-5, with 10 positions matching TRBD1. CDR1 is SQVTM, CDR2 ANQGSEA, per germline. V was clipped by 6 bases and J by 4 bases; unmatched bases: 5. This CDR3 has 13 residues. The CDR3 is CSVTTGGRETQYF. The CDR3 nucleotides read TGCAGCGTCACGACAGGGGGCCGAGAGACCCAGTACTTC. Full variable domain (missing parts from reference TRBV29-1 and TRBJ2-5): SAVISQKPSRDICQRGTSLTIQCQVDSQVTMMFWYRQQPGQSLTLIATANQGSEATYESGFVIDKFPISRPNLTFSTLTVSNMSPEDSSIYLCSVTTGGRETQYFGPGTRLLVL.

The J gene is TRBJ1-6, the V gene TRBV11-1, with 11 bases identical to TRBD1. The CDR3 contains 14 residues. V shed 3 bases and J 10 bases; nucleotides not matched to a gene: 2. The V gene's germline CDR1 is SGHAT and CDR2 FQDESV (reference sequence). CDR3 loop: CASSLDRGPSPLHF. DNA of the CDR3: TGTGCCAGCAGCTTGGACAGGGGGCCCTCACCCCTCCACTTT.

The CDR3 loop is CASSDTLIRGNTIYF. The CDR3 nucleotides are TGTGCCAGTAGCGATACCCTAATTCGTGGAAACACCATATATTTT. This chain connects TRBV19 to TRBJ1-3; D ambiguous. CDR1 LNHDA and CDR2 SQIVND come from the germline V gene (reference sequence). The CDR3 is made up of 15 amino acids. The V end was cut by 6 bases, the J end by 3 bases, with 15 bases between.

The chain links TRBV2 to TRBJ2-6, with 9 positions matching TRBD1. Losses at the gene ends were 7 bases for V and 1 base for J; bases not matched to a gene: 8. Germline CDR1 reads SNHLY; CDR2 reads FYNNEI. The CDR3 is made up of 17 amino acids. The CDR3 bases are TGTGCCAGCACTCCGGGACAGGGTATATCTGGGGCCAACGTCCTGACTTTC. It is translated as CASTPGQGISGANVLTF.